One sample yielded the 26 T cell receptor beta chains listed below, sequenced in a study of T cell responses to AZD1222 COVID-19 vaccine. TCRdb's table, derived via immunoSEQ multiplex PCR, lists solely in-frame clones and lacks some. The sample includes some 150,000 clones, approximately 92% of them seen just once. Sequencing was performed on peripheral blood, taken 28 days after the second AZD1222 dose. The receptor source for this set is an adult who received the AZD1222 COVID-19 vaccine.

The V gene is TRBV6-5, the J gene TRBJ1-3; no firm D call. Germline CDR1 is MNHEY and CDR2 is SVGAGI. The germline V and J ends were trimmed by 0 bases and 5 bases, with 8 bases remaining between them. The CDR3 consists of 14 residues. CDR3 bases: TGTGCCAGCAGTTACTCGAACATGAGAAACACCATATATTTT. It yields the protein CASSYSNMRNTIYF.

This clone was seen just once. V is TRBV6-4 and J is TRBJ2-1; 8 positions agree with TRBD2. J gave up 8 bases and V 3 bases, and 9 bases lay outside the gene matches. Germline assignment: CDR1 MRHNA and CDR2 SNTAGT. The CDR3 totals 15 residues. DNA of the CDR3: TGTGCCAGCAGTGAGAGAGCGGGAGAGGTCGATGAGCAGTTCTTC. Amino acid sequence: CASSERAGEVDEQFF.

The V gene is TRBV12-5, the J gene TRBJ1-4; 9 bases match TRBD1. This CDR3 has 14 residues. The germline gives CDR1 LGHNT, CDR2 FRNRAP. V lost 6 bases to trimming and J lost 8 bases; unmatched junction nucleotides: 7. DNA for the CDR3: TGTGCTAGTGGCACCGGGACAGGGCTGGAAAAACTGTTTTTT. Translation: CASGTGTGLEKLFF.

The rearrangement joins TRBV7-9 to TRBJ2-2; TRBD2 is a possible D gene (5 bases). V was cut by 7 bases and J by 4 bases, with 16 bases left in between. In germline, CDR1 is SEHNR, CDR2 FQNEAQ (reference sequence). The CDR3 runs 15 residues. CDR3 in DNA: TGTGCCAGCACCCCCACGGGGTCGAGCACCGGGGAGCTGTTTTTT. Translation gives CASTPTGSSTGELFF.

This chain links TRBV21-1 with TRBJ2-1; TRBD2, the table's D call, was not compared with the DNA. TRBV21-1 is listed as a pseudogene. The CDR3 contains 16 residues. Here the CDR3 reads CASSAITSGRGNEQFF. CDR3 in DNA: TGTGCCAGCAGCGCCATCACTAGCGGGAGAGGCAATGAGCAGTTCTTC.

The chain is built from TRBV5-6 and TRBJ2-7; no clear D gene. CDR1 and CDR2 from the germline V gene are SGHDT and YYEEEE. The V end was cut by 1 base, the J end by 6 bases, with 8 bases between. The CDR3 totals 12 residues. The CDR3 nucleotides are TGTGCCAGCAGCTTGCCCTCGGGCGAGCAGTACTTC. It codes for CASSLPSGEQYF.

The CDR3 loop is CASSDRAGGPRNEQFF. The CDR3 bases are TGTGCCAGCAGTGACCGGGCGGGAGGGCCCAGGAATGAGCAGTTCTTC. The chain combines TRBV6-4 with TRBJ2-1, with 9 bases identical to TRBD2. V lost 2 bases, J lost 7 bases, and 9 bases stayed unmatched. The germline CDR1 and CDR2 sequences are MRHNA and SNTAGT. The CDR3 has 16 amino acids.

The CDR3 region is CASSLGLNTEAFF. In nucleotides, the CDR3 is TGCGCCAGCAGCTTGGGTCTCAACACTGAAGCTTTCTTT. This chain connects TRBV5-1 to TRBJ1-1; D remains unclear. The CDR3 is made up of 13 amino acids. Trimming took off 0 bases at V and 2 bases at J, with 5 bases between the two ends. CDR1 is SGHRS, CDR2 YFSETQ, per germline.

This clone has only one observation. The chain combines TRBV11-2 with TRBJ2-3; the match to TRBD2 covers 15 bases. CDR3 size: 16 residues. Trimming took 5 bases from V and 1 from J; bases not matched to a gene: 1. Per germline, CDR1 SGHAT and CDR2 FQNNGV. CDR3 loop: CASSRTSGRGTDTQYF. The DNA for the CDR3 is TGTGCCAGCAGCCGGACTAGCGGGAGGGGCACAGATACGCAGTATTTT.

This chain joins TRBV3-1 (or the pseudogene TRBV3-2) and TRBJ2-7; D gene unclear. The CDR3 contains 14 residues. The germline gives CDR1 LGHDT, CDR2 YNNKEL (reference sequence). The V end lost 0 bases, the J end lost 1 base, and 7 bases lay between the germline ends. The CDR3 coding sequence is TGTGCCAGCAGCCAAGAGAGCTCGTCCTACGAGCAGTACTTC. Protein sequence: CASSQESSSYEQYF.

The chain couples TRBV27 to TRBJ2-7; a possible D gene is TRBD2 (5 bases). The CDR3 loop spans 14 amino acids. Germline loops: CDR1 MNHEY, CDR2 SMNVEV (reference sequence). Trimming took 6 bases from V and 5 from J, leaving 17 bases between them. CDR3 DNA sequence: TGTGCCAGCAGCTCTACCCCTACGCGGGACGAGCAGTACTTC. It translates to CASSSTPTRDEQYF.

The chain carries TRBV6-5 and TRBJ2-1; perhaps TRBD2 as D (6 bases). V shed 8 bases and J shed 0 bases, with 11 bases lying between them. From germline, CDR1 is MNHEY and CDR2 SVGAGI. This CDR3 has 14 amino acids. CDR3 in amino acids: CASATGDSYNEQFF. CDR3 bases: TGTGCCAGCGCAACGGGAGACTCCTACAATGAGCAGTTCTTC.

This chain joins TRBV11-2 and TRBJ1-6; TRBD1 matches 7 bases. J lost 14 bases, V lost 2 bases, and 12 bases had no gene match. This CDR3 region has 15 residues. Germline assignment: CDR1 SGHAT and CDR2 FQNNGV. The CDR3 protein is CASSLRDSLAGTLHF. DNA for the CDR3: TGTGCCAGCAGCTTACGGGACAGCCTAGCGGGAACCCTCCACTTT.

The genes are TRBV14 and TRBJ2-7; D is perhaps TRBD1 (5 bases). The length of the CDR3 is 13 residues. V was clipped by 6 bases and J by 5 bases, with 14 bases between them. Per germline, CDR1 SGHDN and CDR2 FVKESK. The CDR3 region is CASSPGTGDEQYF. The DNA of the CDR3 is TGTGCCAGCAGTCCCGGTACAGGAGACGAGCAGTACTTC.

V is TRBV5-1 and J is TRBJ1-6, with D perhaps TRBD1 (6 bases). CDR1 is SGHRS and CDR2 is YFSETQ in the germline V gene. Trimming shortened V by 2 bases and J by 6 bases, and 9 bases separated the two germline ends. This CDR3 has 14 residues. Here the CDR3 reads CASSFDRTNSPLHF. The CDR3 DNA sequence: TGCGCCAGCAGCTTTGACAGGACTAATTCACCCCTCCACTTT.

V usage is TRBV6-5 and J usage is TRBJ2-7, with D possibly matching TRBD1 (6 bases). CDR1 and CDR2 from the germline V gene are MNHEY and SVGAGI. This CDR3 has 14 amino acids. V was shortened by 9 bases and J by 1 base, with 16 bases between the two germline ends. The CDR3 loop reads CASSNREFSYEQYF. CDR3 DNA: TGTGCCAGTTCTAACAGGGAGTTTTCCTACGAGCAGTACTTC.

The gene calls are TRBV7-2 and TRBJ2-1; TRBD2 is a possible D gene (5 bases). Trimming removed 1 base from V and 10 bases from J, with 17 bases in between. Germline CDR1 SGHTA, CDR2 FQGNSA. CDR3 size: 15 residues. The CDR3 is CASSLETLASREQFF. The CDR3 bases are TGTGCCAGCAGCTTAGAAACCCTAGCCTCAAGGGAGCAGTTCTTC.

The chain joins TRBV6-5 to TRBJ1-1; D unclear. V was clipped by 8 bases and J by 1 base, with 11 bases between them. Germline V lookup: CDR1 MNHEY, CDR2 SVGAGI. The CDR3 runs 13 residues. This CDR3 is CASWGAGNTEAFF. As DNA, the CDR3 is TGTGCCAGCTGGGGAGCGGGGAACACTGAAGCTTTCTTT.

The rearrangement joins TRBV29-1 to TRBJ1-3, with D perhaps TRBD1 (5 bases). Looked up from germline, CDR1 is SQVTM and CDR2 is ANQGSEA. V lost 5 bases to trimming and J lost 5 bases, with 16 bases between them. This CDR3 has 14 residues. CDR3 DNA: TGCAGCGTTACCGGGACCGCCGGTAGAAACACCATATATTTT. The encoded protein is CSVTGTAGRNTIYF.

This clone was counted once. This sequence joins TRBV7-9 and TRBJ2-1; the match to TRBD2 covers 8 bases. The CDR3 runs to 17 residues. Germline V CDR1 and CDR2: SEHNR, FQNEAQ (reference sequence). V gave up 10 bases and J gave up 8 bases; unmatched junction bases: 22. The CDR3: CANPPGGGRPEGDEQFF. Written as DNA, the CDR3 is TGTGCCAACCCTCCGGGGGGCGGGAGGCCCGAAGGCGATGAGCAGTTCTTC.

The chain uses TRBV7-9 and TRBJ2-1, with D unresolved. The CDR3 length is 12 residues. The V gene lost 5 bases and the J gene lost 3 bases, with 5 bases spanning the gap. Germline values: CDR1 SEHNR, CDR2 FQNEAQ (reference sequence). CDR3 DNA sequence: TGTGCCAGCAGCGCCGACTACAATGAGCAGTTCTTC. It yields the protein CASSADYNEQFF.

This clone is a singleton in its sample. The chain carries TRBV5-1 and TRBJ1-1; TRBD1 is a possible D gene (5 bases). The V end was cut by 4 bases, the J end by 1 base, with 5 bases between. The CDR3 contains 12 residues. The germline V gene has CDR1 SGHRS and CDR2 YFSETQ. As DNA, the CDR3 is TGCGCCAGCAGCGACAGGAACACTGAAGCTTTCTTT. Translating gives CASSDRNTEAFF.

V and J are TRBV6-5 and TRBJ2-7; D not resolved. V gave up 6 bases and J gave up 2 bases, with 14 bases separating them. The CDR3 extends over 14 amino acids. Germline V gene data show CDR1 as MNHEY and CDR2 as SVGAGI. CDR3 loop: CASRGIFRPYEQYF. CDR3 nucleotides: TGTGCCAGCAGGGGGATTTTTAGACCCTACGAGCAGTACTTC.

The CDR3 loop reads CASSSWRGDSYNEQFF. CDR3 nucleotide sequence: TGTGCCAGCTCCTCCTGGAGAGGGGACTCCTACAATGAGCAGTTCTTC. J is TRBJ2-1 and V is TRBV27, with D perhaps TRBD1 or TRBD2 (5 bases each). The V gene lost 8 bases and the J gene lost 0 bases, with 17 bases spanning the gap. This CDR3 region has 16 residues. Germline V gene data show CDR1 as MNHEY and CDR2 as SMNVEV (reference sequence).

The chain has TRBV29-1 and TRBJ1-1, with 9 bases aligning to TRBD1. The CDR3 loop spans 14 amino acids. CDR1 is SQVTM, CDR2 ANQGSEA, per germline. Trimming cost V 7 bases and J 0 bases; bases outside gene matches: 6. The CDR3 coding sequence is TGCAGCGGGACAGGGGATGAGATGAACACTGAAGCTTTCTTT. Translated, it gives CSGTGDEMNTEAFF.

The V and J genes are TRBV19 and TRBJ1-1; tentative D call: TRBD1 (6 bases). The CDR3 covers 15 residues. Between the trimmed V and J ends, which lost 4 bases and 1 base, there was a span of 13 bases. The germline V gene has CDR1 LNHDA and CDR2 SQIVND (reference sequence). The DNA of the CDR3 is TGTGCCAGTAGTAGCTTGGGCAGGGGGAACACTGAAGCTTTCTTT. Encoded protein: CASSSLGRGNTEAFF.